The 2 T cell receptor beta chains reported below all come from one sample, sequenced in a study of cytomegalovirus exposure and HLA in healthy donors. In the PCR, 60 Vbeta and 13 Jbeta primers were used. TCRdb's table, derived via immunoSEQ multiplex PCR, lists solely in-frame clones and lacks some. This repertoire shows about 130,000 clones, 66% found once; its top ten account for 1.5% to 2%. Material for sequencing was PBMCs. The receptors were sampled from a human donor in good health.

V is TRBV7-9 and J is TRBJ2-2; 7 nucleotides match TRBD2. CDR3 length equals 12 residues. J gave up 4 bases and V 8 bases, and 1 base lay outside the gene matches. Germline assignment: CDR1 SEHNR and CDR2 FQNEAQ (reference sequence). The CDR3 DNA sequence: TGTGCCAGCGAGCGGGGCACCGGGGAGCTGTTTTTT. Protein: CASERGTGELFF. The whole variable domain, filled in from reference TRBV7-9 and TRBJ2-2, reads DTGVSQNPRHKITKRGQNVTFRCDPISEHNRLYWYRQTLGQGPEFLTYFQNEAQLEKSRLLSDRFSAERPKGSFSTLEIQRTEQGDSAMYLCASERGTGELFFGEGSRLTVL.

The chain couples TRBV29-1 to TRBJ2-1; 11 nucleotides line up with TRBD2. CDR3 size: 15 residues. V was pared by 7 bases and J by 4 bases, with 9 bases of the junction left unmatched. The germline V gene encodes CDR1 SQVTM and CDR2 ANQGSEA. Written as DNA, the CDR3 is TGCAGCGACGTCCTAGCGGGAGGAGGATACAATGAGCAGTTCTTC. It codes for CSDVLAGGGYNEQFF.